This TCR beta chain was captured by sequencing in a study of T cells after yellow fever vaccination. Study-level background: Those fractions that held only low numbers of cells were prepared using the SMART-Seq v4 Ultra Low Input RNA kit.

The CDR3 runs to 13 residues. V was clipped by 2 bases and J by 4 bases, with 8 bases between them. A few counts support this clonotype. Its cognate antigen is unknown. Study conclusions and caveats: The CD4 compartment and the CD8 compartment contained a small share of clonotypes in common. Most primary-vaccination clones reappeared after the booster (approximately 95% CD4, 88% CD8).

UMIs and a universal primer site were added when TCR cDNA was made by 5'RACE template switching. TCRdb recomputed calls from the 5' RACE reads with MiXCR, one row per CDR3 protein. The sample shows around 610,000 distinct CDR3 sequences, approximately 15% of them seen only once. The sample here was PBMCs, taken on the day of the yellow fever booster vaccination. The chain uses TRBV12-3 or TRBV12-4 and TRBJ1-1; D gene unclear. The clonotype originates from a young man who received the YFV17D yellow fever vaccine. This CDR3 is CASSLSSGTEAFF. The CDR3 nucleotides are TGTGCCAGCAGTTTATCCTCGGGCACTGAAGCTTTCTTT.